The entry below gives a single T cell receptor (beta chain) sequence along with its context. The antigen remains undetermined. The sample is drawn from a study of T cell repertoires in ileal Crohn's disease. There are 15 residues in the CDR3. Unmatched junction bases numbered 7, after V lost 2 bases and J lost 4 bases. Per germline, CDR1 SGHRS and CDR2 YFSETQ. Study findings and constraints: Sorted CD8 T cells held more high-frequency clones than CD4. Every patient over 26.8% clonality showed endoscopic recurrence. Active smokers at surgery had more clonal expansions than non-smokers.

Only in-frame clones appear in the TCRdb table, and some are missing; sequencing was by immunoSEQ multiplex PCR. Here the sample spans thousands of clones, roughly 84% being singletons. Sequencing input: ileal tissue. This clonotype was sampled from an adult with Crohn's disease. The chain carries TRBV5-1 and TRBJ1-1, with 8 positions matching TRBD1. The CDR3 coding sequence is TGCGCCAGCAGCTTTGGACAGGGCGAGGGCACTGAAGCTTTCTTT. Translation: CASSFGQGEGTEAFF.